This T cell receptor (beta chain) was identified during a study of CD8 T cells in ankylosing spondylitis. This clonotype was counted between two and nine times. Mismatch with germline at one junction end may stem from a read error. In germline, CDR1 is MNHEY, CDR2 SVGAGI. This CDR3 has 16 residues. As the method for making TCR beta libraries, quantitative 5'-RACE with molecular barcodes was used. Via MiXCR, TCRdb re-called the 5' RACE reads, giving one row per CDR3 protein. The table has under 250,000 distinct CDR3 sequences, about 10% seen once. The receptor was derived from a male donor with ankylosing spondylitis or in good health (not recorded which). The J gene is TRBJ2-4, the V gene TRBV6-5; no clear D gene. The source material was blood, either unsorted or a sorted T cell fraction (not recorded which). CDR3 protein: CASSDSTEWLPNIQYF. The CDR3 coding sequence is TGTGCCAGCAGTGACTCCACAGAATGGCTTCCAAACATTCAGTACTTC.